Listed here are 30 T cell receptor beta chains from one sample, sequenced in a study of blood T cell repertoires in COVID-19. The repertoire was sequenced with immunoSEQ multiplex PCR; TCRdb's copy has only in-frame clones and lacks some. The table has some 270,000 clones, 85% to 90% seen once. Sequencing was performed on PBMCs or T cells enriched from blood (not recorded which). Source of these receptors: an older woman who had recovered from COVID-19.

The chain has TRBV5-1 and TRBJ2-3, with a possible D match to TRBD1 (5 bases). The CDR3 runs to 15 residues. V shed 0 bases and J shed 1 base, with 9 bases lying between them. Germline V gives CDR1 SGHRS, CDR2 YFSETQ. The CDR3: CASSLDLRGTDTQYF. For the CDR3, the DNA is TGCGCCAGCAGCTTGGATCTCAGGGGCACAGATACGCAGTATTTT.

The V call is TRBV29-1, the J call TRBJ2-5, with a possible D match to TRBD2 (5 bases). Trimming removed 2 bases from V and 0 bases from J, with 7 bases in between. The CDR3 length is 13 residues. Germline values: CDR1 SQVTM, CDR2 ANQGSEA. The chain's CDR3 is CSVESSDQETQYF. CDR3 nucleotides: TGCAGCGTTGAAAGTAGCGACCAAGAGACCCAGTACTTC. Based on the CDR3 plus reference TRBV29-1 and TRBJ2-5, the full variable domain is SAVISQKPSRDICQRGTSLTIQCQVDSQVTMMFWYRQQPGQSLTLIATANQGSEATYESGFVIDKFPISRPNLTFSTLTVSNMSPEDSSIYLCSVESSDQETQYFGPGTRLLVL.

V and J are TRBV5-4 and TRBJ2-7; possibly TRBD1 for D (5 bases). The germline V gene has CDR1 SGHNT and CDR2 YYREEE (reference sequence). Trimming left V 4 bases short and J 1 base short, with 12 bases between. This CDR3 has 14 residues. CDR3 in DNA: TGTGCCAGCAGCGCAGGGTTTGGGTCCTACGAGCAGTACTTC. This codes for CASSAGFGSYEQYF.

The chain joins TRBV5-6 to TRBJ2-7, with 7 bases that match TRBD1. The CDR3 contains 13 residues. CDR1 SGHDT and CDR2 YYEEEE come from the germline V gene. Trimming at V came to 2 bases and at J to 6 bases, leaving 5 bases not matched to a gene. The CDR3 is CASSLGGRGEQYF. Written as DNA, the CDR3 is TGTGCCAGCAGCTTAGGGGGCAGGGGCGAGCAGTACTTC.

Turning to this clone: Compared with germline, one end of the junction differs, possibly owing to a read error. V is TRBV7-7 and J is TRBJ2-5, with 8 bases matching TRBD2. This CDR3 region has 15 residues. Germline CDR1 reads SSHAT; CDR2 reads FNYEAQ (reference sequence). This CDR3 reads CASSFVAGGGETQYF. The CDR3 DNA reads as TGTGCTAGCAGCTTCGTGGCGGGAGGTGGGGAGACCCAGTACTTC.

The rearrangement uses TRBV19 and TRBJ1-3; tentatively, D is TRBD1 (5 bases). The CDR3 is 13 residues long. Trimming took 10 bases from V and 0 from J, leaving 10 bases between them. Germline CDR1 LNHDA, CDR2 SQIVND (reference sequence). The CDR3 sequence is CATQGSSGNTIYF. CDR3 coding DNA: TGTGCCACCCAGGGTTCCTCTGGAAACACCATATATTTT.

The J gene is TRBJ2-5, the V gene TRBV2, with D tentatively TRBD2 (5 bases). Trimming took off 6 bases at V and 2 bases at J, with 19 bases between the two ends. The CDR3 has 16 residues. Germline CDR1 reads SNHLY; CDR2 reads FYNNEI. The CDR3 bases are TGTGCCAGCAGCGGCACCCGTCCGGGAAAACAAGAGACCCAGTACTTC. It is translated as CASSGTRPGKQETQYF.

In the case of this clone: At the DNA level, this CDR3 is encoded by other sequences in the same sample as well. This CDR3 is CASSWGGQETQYF. The CDR3 bases are TGCGCCAGCAGCTGGGGGGGGCAAGAGACCCAGTACTTC. The rearrangement links TRBV5-1 to TRBJ2-5; 7 bases line up with TRBD2. CDR3 size: 13 residues. V lost 3 bases, J lost 2 bases, and 1 base stayed unmatched. CDR1 and CDR2 (germline): SGHRS, YFSETQ. The variable domain in full, completed from reference TRBV5-1 and TRBJ2-5, reads KAGVTQTPRYLIKTRGQQVTLSCSPISGHRSVSWYQQTPGQGLQFLFEYFSETQRNKGNFPGRFSGRQFSNSRSEMNVSTLELGDSALYLCASSWGGQETQYFGPGTRLLVL.

The chain is built from TRBV12-3 or TRBV12-4 and TRBJ1-2; tentatively, D is TRBD1 (6 bases). The CDR3 totals 12 residues. Trimming removed 6 bases at V and 3 bases at J, with 8 bases between. The CDR3 DNA reads TGTGCCAGCAGAACAGGGCACTATGGCTACACCTTC. Its protein product is CASRTGHYGYTF.

This rearrangement joins TRBV7-9 to TRBJ2-1, with TRBD2 as a possible D gene (6 bases). Germline lookup yields CDR1 SEHNR and CDR2 FQNEAQ (reference sequence). V lost 4 bases and J lost 7, with 11 bases in between. This CDR3 has 13 amino acids. CDR3 protein: CASSSGLRNEQFF. The DNA of the CDR3 is TGTGCCAGCAGCTCGGGACTTCGGAATGAGCAGTTCTTC.

The chain employs TRBV3-1 (or the pseudogene TRBV3-2) and TRBJ1-2; D not resolved. The V gene's germline CDR1 is LGHDT and CDR2 YNNKEL (reference sequence). The CDR3 covers 16 residues. V lost 4 bases and J 4 bases, leaving 19 bases between the germline ends. The CDR3 spells CASSPGSAGLSYGYTF. The CDR3 coding sequence is TGTGCCAGCAGCCCCGGAAGCGCGGGTCTCAGCTATGGCTACACCTTC.

The J gene is TRBJ1-5, the V gene TRBV28; D possibly corresponds to TRBD1 (5 bases). The V and J ends lost 2 bases and 5 bases respectively, with 13 bases between them. This CDR3 region has 15 residues. Germline assignment: CDR1 MDHEN and CDR2 SYDVKM. CDR3 amino acids: CASSLGTGGHQPQHF. CDR3 bases: TGTGCCAGCAGTTTAGGGACGGGAGGACATCAGCCCCAGCATTTT. The full variable domain, completed using reference TRBV28 and TRBJ1-5, is DVKVTQSSRYLVKRTGEKVFLECVQDMDHENMFWYRQDPGLGLRLIYFSYDVKMKEKGDIPEGYSVSREKKERFSLILESASTNQTSMYLCASSLGTGGHQPQHFGDGTRLSIL.

This chain uses TRBV25-1 with TRBJ2-3; TRBD2 matches 8 bases. Germline assignment: CDR1 MGHDK and CDR2 SYGVNS. The CDR3 runs 15 residues. Trimming took 6 bases from V and 2 from J; bases not matched to a gene: 7. The CDR3 DNA is TGTGCCAGCAGCCTAGCGGGCCTAACCACAGATACGCAGTATTTT. As protein: CASSLAGLTTDTQYF.

The rearrangement links TRBV19 to TRBJ1-1, with D unresolved. V dropped 7 bases and J dropped 1 base, with 13 bases sitting between them. The CDR3 is 14 amino acids. Germline CDR1 LNHDA, CDR2 SQIVND (reference sequence). In nucleotides, the CDR3 is TGTGCCAGTATCCCAGGACGGGAGAACACTGAAGCTTTCTTT. It encodes CASIPGRENTEAFF.

The chain uses TRBV5-1 and TRBJ2-6, with 9 bases that match TRBD1. V was pared by 3 bases and J by 0 bases, with 4 bases of the junction left unmatched. The CDR3 covers 17 residues. The germline V gene encodes CDR1 SGHRS and CDR2 YFSETQ. The CDR3 is CASSSGQGPSGANVLTF. The DNA for the CDR3 is TGCGCCAGCAGCTCAGGACAGGGGCCCTCTGGGGCCAACGTCCTGACTTTC.

The V call is TRBV7-9, the J call TRBJ1-4; no reliable D call. The V and J ends lost 5 bases and 3 bases respectively, with 13 bases between them. The CDR3 is made up of 15 amino acids. Per germline, CDR1 SEHNR and CDR2 FQNEAQ (reference sequence). CDR3 nucleotides: TGTGCCAGCAGCCCGAGGTCTTCTGCTAATGAAAAACTGTTTTTT. Translated, it gives CASSPRSSANEKLFF.

This clone was observed a single time. The chain employs TRBV5-1 and TRBJ1-1; tentatively, D is TRBD1 (6 bases). The V gene lost 4 bases and the J gene lost 2 bases, with 12 bases spanning the gap. The germline gives CDR1 SGHRS, CDR2 YFSETQ. The CDR3 extends over 14 amino acids. CDR3 amino acids: CASSKGQSNTEAFF. For the CDR3, the DNA is TGCGCCAGCAGCAAAGGACAGTCTAACACTGAAGCTTTCTTT.

The genes are TRBV4-2 and TRBJ2-1, with 12 bases aligning to TRBD2. V shed 0 bases, J shed 7 bases, and the junction held 7 bases outside the gene matches. Germline values: CDR1 LGHNA, CDR2 YNFKEQ. The CDR3 has 17 amino acids. The CDR3 nucleotides are TGTGCCAGCAGCCAAGAGGGGACTAGCGGGTTTTTGAATGAGCAGTTCTTC. This gives the protein CASSQEGTSGFLNEQFF.

This clone has a single count. The chain links TRBV5-3 to TRBJ1-4, with D possibly matching TRBD1 (5 bases). TRBV5-3 is annotated as an ORF whose role is uncertain. This CDR3 comprises 12 residues. The V end lost 8 bases, the J end lost 6 bases, and 11 bases lay between the germline ends. CDR3: CARRRGDEKLFF. DNA of the CDR3: TGTGCCAGGCGGCGGGGGGATGAAAAACTGTTTTTT.

Worth noting for this clone: Other DNA sequences within the sample encode an identical CDR3. The genes are TRBV29-1 and TRBJ1-5; 9 bases fit TRBD1. The CDR3 has 13 amino acids. V shed 3 bases and J 7 bases; nucleotides not matched to a gene: 4. Germline-derived CDR1 and CDR2 are SQVTM and ANQGSEA. The CDR3 coding sequence is TGCAGCGTTGAGGTGGACAGGGGACAGCCCCAGCATTTT. Protein sequence: CSVEVDRGQPQHF.

The CDR3, as DNA: TGTGCCTGGAGTGGGTCGGAGAAAGCTTTCTTT. It specifies CAWSGSEKAFF. V is TRBV30 and J is TRBJ1-1; D is undetermined. The CDR3 covers 11 residues. The V and J ends lost 1 base and 9 bases respectively, with 9 bases between them. CDR1 and CDR2 from the germline V gene are GTSNPN and SVGIG (reference sequence). The complete variable domain, with remaining parts taken from reference TRBV30 and TRBJ1-1, reads SQTIHQWPATLVQPVGSPLSLECTVEGTSNPNLYWYRQAAGRGLQLLFYSVGIGQISSEVPQNLSASRPQDRQFILSSKKLLLSDSGFYLCAWSGSEKAFFGQGTRLTVV.

The gene calls are TRBV28 and TRBJ1-1, with a possible D match to TRBD1 (6 bases). Germline V lookup: CDR1 MDHEN, CDR2 SYDVKM. CDR3 length: 13 amino acids. V lost 5 bases and J 3 bases, leaving 10 bases between the germline ends. The CDR3, as DNA: TGTGCCAGCAGTCCCTACAGGGACACTGAAGCTTTCTTT. Its protein is CASSPYRDTEAFF.

The chain uses TRBV10-1 and TRBJ1-6; D gene unclear. V lost 0 bases to trimming and J lost 8 bases, with 11 bases between them. The CDR3 is made up of 15 amino acids. CDR1 is WNHNN and CDR2 is SYGVQD in the germline V gene (reference sequence). The CDR3 protein is CASSESTTRDSPLHF. The CDR3 region has the DNA TGCGCCAGCAGTGAGTCTACAACGAGGGATTCACCCCTCCACTTT.

The V gene is TRBV7-3, the J gene TRBJ1-1; D remains unclear. There are 14 residues in the CDR3. Trimming left V 4 bases short and J 6 bases short, with 15 bases between. CDR1 SGHTA and CDR2 FQGTGA come from the germline V gene. CDR3 residues: CASSSENTHAEAFF. The CDR3 region has the DNA TGTGCCAGCAGCTCCGAAAACACGCACGCTGAAGCTTTCTTT.

This chain links TRBV3-1 (or the pseudogene TRBV3-2) with TRBJ1-1; 9 bases fit TRBD1. Germline-derived CDR1 and CDR2 are LGHDT and YNNKEL (reference sequence). The ends lost 5 bases at V and 7 bases at J; junction bases unmatched: 8. The CDR3 contains 14 residues. CDR3 DNA sequence: TGTGCCAGCAGCTCCACAGGGGGCGGCGGTGAAGCTTTCTTT. Its translation is CASSSTGGGGEAFF.

The chain combines TRBV28 with TRBJ2-5; TRBD2 agrees at 10 bases. V shed 5 bases, J shed 5 bases, and the junction held 11 bases outside the gene matches. The CDR3 totals 16 residues. Germline values: CDR1 MDHEN, CDR2 SYDVKM. The CDR3 DNA follows: TGTGCCAGCAGTCCGATAGCGGGGGGCCGCCCGGAGACCCAGTACTTC. Amino acid sequence: CASSPIAGGRPETQYF.

In DNA, the CDR3 is TGTGCCAGCTGGGGGAGGAACTCCTACGAGCAGTACTTC. Amino acids: CASWGRNSYEQYF. This chain joins TRBV5-4 and TRBJ2-7; maybe TRBD2 (6 bases). This CDR3 spans 13 amino acids. Germline CDR1 and CDR2: SGHNT and YYREEE (reference sequence). V lost 7 bases to trimming and J lost 0 bases, with 11 bases between them. Using reference TRBV5-4 and TRBJ2-7 for the parts outside the CDR3, the full variable domain is ETGVTQSPTHLIKTRGQQVTLRCSSQSGHNTVSWYQQALGQGPQFIFQYYREEENGRGNFPPRFSGLQFPNYSSELNVNALELDDSALYLCASWGRNSYEQYFGPGTRLTVT.

The chain carries TRBV7-3 and TRBJ2-1; D gene uncertain. Trimming took 2 bases from V and 6 from J, leaving 8 bases between them. Germline assignment: CDR1 SGHTA and CDR2 FQGTGA. This CDR3 spans 13 amino acids. CDR3 sequence: CASSLPPPNEQFF. For the CDR3, the DNA is TGTGCCAGCAGCTTACCTCCTCCCAATGAGCAGTTCTTC.

The chain links TRBV11-2 to TRBJ1-1, with a tentative D call TRBD1 (6 bases). The CDR3 has 12 amino acids. The germline CDR1 and CDR2 sequences are SGHAT and FQNNGV. V was trimmed by 1 base and J by 7 bases, leaving 7 bases between them. CDR3 DNA sequence: TGTGCCAGCAGCTTAGCAGGGGATGAAGCTTTCTTT. It encodes CASSLAGDEAFF.

This clone occurred a few times. This rearrangement joins TRBV7-3 to TRBJ2-1, with D possibly matching TRBD1 (5 bases). V gave up 2 bases and J gave up 0 bases, with 11 bases separating them. The V gene's germline CDR1 is SGHTA and CDR2 FQGTGA. CDR3 length: 16 amino acids. CDR3 sequence reads: CASSLGPTVSYNEQFF. Here the CDR3 DNA reads TGTGCCAGCAGCTTAGGACCGACAGTCTCCTACAATGAGCAGTTCTTC.